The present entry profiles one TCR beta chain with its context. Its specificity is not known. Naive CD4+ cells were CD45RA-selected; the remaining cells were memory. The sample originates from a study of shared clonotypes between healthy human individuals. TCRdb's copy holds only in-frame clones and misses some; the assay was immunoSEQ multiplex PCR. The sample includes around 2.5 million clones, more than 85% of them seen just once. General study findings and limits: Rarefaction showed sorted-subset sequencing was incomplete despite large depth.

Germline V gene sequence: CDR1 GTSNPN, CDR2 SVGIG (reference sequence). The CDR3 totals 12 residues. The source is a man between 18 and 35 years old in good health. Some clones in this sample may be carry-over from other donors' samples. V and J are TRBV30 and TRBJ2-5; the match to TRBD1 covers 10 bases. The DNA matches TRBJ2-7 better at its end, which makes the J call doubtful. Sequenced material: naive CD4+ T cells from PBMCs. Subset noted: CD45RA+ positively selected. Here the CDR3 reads CAWGDRGNEQYF. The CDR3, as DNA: TGTGCCTGGGGGGACAGGGGAAACGAGCAGTACTTC.